Presented here are 23 T cell receptor beta chains from one specimen sequenced in a study of T cells in Graves' hyperthyroidism and ophthalmopathy. The investigators amplified TCR beta CDR3 regions from RNA transcripts. HTBI primers were employed in a first-round RT-PCR of the TCR CDR3. TCRdb re-derived calls from the multiplex PCR reads in MiXCR, one entry per CDR3 protein. In the table there are some 370,000 distinct CDR3 sequences, roughly 15% of which are singletons. The sequencing input was blood. The receptors come from a woman aged 25-40 years with Graves' hyperthyroidism that later progressed to Graves' ophthalmopathy.

There are a few counts of this clonotype. The J gene is TRBJ1-1, the V gene TRBV9; no reliable D call. The CDR3 totals 15 residues. Germline V gene lookup returns CDR1 SGDLS and CDR2 YYNGEE. The V gene lost 4 bases and the J gene lost 3 bases, with 16 bases spanning the gap. This chain's CDR3 is CASSPPLRLHTEAFF. The DNA for the CDR3 is TGTGCCAGCAGCCCCCCCCTTCGGCTCCACACTGAAGCTTTCTTT.

This sequence joins TRBV5-1 and TRBJ2-7; the D gene is possibly TRBD1 (5 bases). The CDR3 sequence is 14 residues long. Germline V CDR1 and CDR2: SGHRS, YFSETQ. Trimming removed 4 bases at V and 7 bases at J, with 18 bases between. The CDR3 spells CASSTGRWDLEQYF. The CDR3 bases are TGCGCCAGCAGCACAGGTCGGTGGGATCTTGAGCAGTACTTC.

This clonotype occurred a few times. V is TRBV20-1 and J is TRBJ1-3; the D gene is possibly TRBD1 (6 bases). Germline lookup yields CDR1 DFQATT and CDR2 SNEGSKA (reference sequence). The CDR3 loop spans 15 amino acids. Deletions cut 3 bases from V and 2 bases from J, with 14 bases between. As DNA, the CDR3 is TGCAGTGCTAGGGGGCCGGCAGGGGCTGGAAACACCATATATTTT. Its translation is CSARGPAGAGNTIYF.

This clonotype was counted at least ten times. This chain connects TRBV28 to TRBJ1-4; 7 nucleotides align to TRBD1. Germline V CDR1 and CDR2: MDHEN, SYDVKM. Trimming cost V 5 bases and J 8 bases; bases outside gene matches: 5. The CDR3 extends over 13 amino acids. The CDR3 sequence is CASSPPTGEKLFF. The CDR3 DNA is TGTGCCAGCAGTCCTCCGACAGGGGAAAAACTGTTTTTT.

This clonotype has just a few counts. The V and J genes are TRBV12-3 or TRBV12-4 and TRBJ1-1; 8 nucleotides align to TRBD1. V lost 7 bases and J lost 3; bases outside the gene matches: 7. The CDR3 length is 14 residues. CDR3 loop: CASNTGGGDTEAFF. CDR3 in DNA: TGTGCCAGCAACACAGGGGGGGGGGACACTGAAGCTTTCTTT.

This clonotype has more than one count but fewer than ten. This chain uses TRBV13 with TRBJ2-3; possibly TRBD1 or TRBD2 for D (5 bases each). The CDR3 covers 15 residues. CDR1 is PRHDT, CDR2 FYEKMQ, per germline (reference sequence). Trimming pared 4 bases from V and 3 bases from J, leaving 14 bases between. CDR3 in amino acids: CASSSREGFTDTQYF. DNA of the CDR3: TGTGCCAGCAGCTCCCGTGAGGGGTTTACAGATACGCAGTATTTT.

This clonotype occurred many times. The chain is built from TRBV2 and TRBJ2-5; the match to TRBD2 covers 11 bases. This CDR3 spans 17 amino acids. After removal of 4 bases from V and 1 base from J, the junction contained 8 bases not matched to a gene. The germline gives CDR1 SNHLY, CDR2 FYNNEI. The CDR3 sequence: CASSVLAGGKSQETQYF. CDR3 DNA: TGTGCCAGCAGTGTCCTAGCGGGGGGTAAAAGCCAAGAGACCCAGTACTTC. The full variable domain, with the rest looked up from reference TRBV2 and TRBJ2-5, is EPEVTQTPSHQVTQMGQEVILRCVPISNHLYFYWYRQILGQKVEFLVSFYNNEISEKSEIFDDQFSVERPDGSNFTLKIRSTKLEDSAMYFCASSVLAGGKSQETQYFGPGTRLLVL.

The V and J genes are TRBV11-2 and TRBJ1-6; D call uncertain. The CDR3 runs to 14 residues. Trimming cost V 7 bases and J 1 base, with 8 bases left between them. Per the germline V gene, CDR1 is SGHAT and CDR2 is FQNNGV. This CDR3 reads CASKWGSYNSPLHF. The DNA of the CDR3 is TGTGCCAGCAAGTGGGGATCCTATAATTCACCCCTCCACTTT.

This clonotype appeared many times. The V and J genes are TRBV4-1 and TRBJ1-1; 7 positions agree with TRBD1. Germline CDR1 MGHRA, CDR2 YSYEKL. After removal of 0 bases from V and 8 bases from J, the junction contained 3 bases not matched to a gene. The CDR3 runs 13 residues. The CDR3 nucleotides are TGCGCCAGCAGCCAAGATCAGGGGGTAGAAGCTTTCTTT. Translating it yields CASSQDQGVEAFF.

Only a few counts were recorded for this clonotype. The rearrangement uses TRBV28 and TRBJ1-4; D call uncertain. The CDR3 totals 14 residues. V was shortened by 3 bases and J by 5 bases, with 10 bases between the two germline ends. In germline, CDR1 is MDHEN, CDR2 SYDVKM. CDR3 bases: TGTGCCAGCAGTTTTTTGGGCGGAAATGAAAAACTGTTTTTT. Amino acids: CASSFLGGNEKLFF.

This clonotype was counted many times. The rearrangement uses TRBV27 and TRBJ2-7; 7 nucleotides line up with TRBD2. The V gene's germline CDR1 is MNHEY and CDR2 SMNVEV (reference sequence). Losses at the gene ends were 9 bases for V and 2 bases for J; bases not matched to a gene: 4. CDR3 length: 12 residues. The CDR3 here is CASGEGPYEQYF. Here the CDR3 DNA reads TGTGCCAGTGGGGAGGGGCCCTACGAGCAGTACTTC.

The sample holds a few counts of this clonotype. The chain couples TRBV6-1 to TRBJ2-7, with D perhaps matching TRBD2 (6 bases). Trimming cost V 0 bases and J 2 bases, with 17 bases left between them. CDR3 length: 17 amino acids. Germline values: CDR1 MNHNS, CDR2 SASEGT. CDR3 nucleotides: TGTGCCAGCAGTGAAGCGGGGTGGCGCGGGACCACCTACGAGCAGTACTTC. It codes for CASSEAGWRGTTYEQYF.

This clonotype was picked up many times. V usage is TRBV12-3 or TRBV12-4 and J usage is TRBJ2-3; 8 bases match TRBD2. V lost 3 bases and J lost 2; bases outside the gene matches: 10. The CDR3 is 17 amino acids. CDR3 loop: CASSFLVSGESTDTQYF. CDR3 in DNA: TGTGCCAGCAGTTTTCTAGTTAGCGGGGAGTCCACAGATACGCAGTATTTT.

There are many counts of this clonotype. This chain uses TRBV15 with TRBJ2-7; TRBD2 matches 8 bases. The CDR3 covers 17 residues. In germline, CDR1 is LNHNV, CDR2 YYDKDF (reference sequence). The V gene end was trimmed by 0 bases and the J gene end by 1 base; junction bases not matched to a gene: 8. The CDR3 region is CATSRDLSGTFSYEQYF. DNA of the CDR3: TGTGCCACCAGCAGAGACCTTAGCGGGACCTTTTCCTACGAGCAGTACTTC. Drawing the rest from reference TRBV15 and TRBJ2-7, the complete variable domain is DAMVIQNPRYQVTQFGKPVTLSCSQTLNHNVMYWYQQKSSQAPKLLFHYYDKDFNNEADTPDNFQSRRPNTSFCFLDIRSPGLGDTAMYLCATSRDLSGTFSYEQYFGPGTRLTVT.

This clonotype was counted between two and nine times. J is TRBJ2-1 and V is TRBV6-1; the match to TRBD2 covers 11 bases. From germline, CDR1 is MNHNS and CDR2 SASEGT. V gave up 5 bases and J gave up 8 bases; unmatched junction bases: 8. The CDR3 consists of 15 residues. In DNA, the CDR3 is TGTGCCAGCAGTTCGACTAGCGGGGACCCCCATGAGCAGTTCTTC. Protein: CASSSTSGDPHEQFF.

This clonotype appeared many times. This chain connects TRBV30 to TRBJ1-4; D is ambiguous. Trimming removed 0 bases from V and 7 bases from J, with 12 bases in between. Germline V gene lookup returns CDR1 GTSNPN and CDR2 SVGIG (reference sequence). This CDR3 is built from 14 residues. Here the CDR3 reads CAWSVTARGEKLFF. CDR3 coding DNA: TGTGCCTGGAGTGTAACAGCACGGGGTGAAAAACTGTTTTTT.

This clonotype was seen a few times. The genes are TRBV20-1 and TRBJ1-2, with a weak D call TRBD1 (5 bases). Germline CDR1 and CDR2: DFQATT and SNEGSKA (reference sequence). The CDR3 is 13 residues long. V lost 5 bases to trimming and J lost 1 base, with 11 bases between them. CDR3 in amino acids: CSADPTVNYGYTF. In nucleotides, the CDR3 is TGCAGTGCTGACCCGACAGTTAACTATGGCTACACCTTC.

Ten or more counts support this clonotype. J is TRBJ2-3 and V is TRBV3-1, with D possibly called TRBD1 or TRBD2 (5 bases each). Trimming cost V 0 bases and J 1 base, with 8 bases left between them. The CDR3 contains 15 residues. CDR1 and CDR2 (germline): LGHDT, YNNKEL (reference sequence). CDR3 amino acids: CASSQEGVGTDTQYF. The CDR3 DNA reads TGTGCCAGCAGCCAAGAGGGGGTCGGCACAGATACGCAGTATTTT.

This clonotype was recorded many times. V and J are TRBV2 and TRBJ1-6, with D possibly being TRBD1 (6 bases). Germline V lookup: CDR1 SNHLY, CDR2 FYNNEI. This CDR3 has 13 residues. V lost 8 bases and J lost 6, with 11 bases in between. The CDR3 is CASSGQPNSPLHF. The CDR3 DNA follows: TGTGCCAGCTCAGGACAGCCTAATTCACCCCTCCACTTT.

This clonotype was observed at least ten times. J is TRBJ2-3 and V is TRBV2; a weak D match, TRBD2 (5 bases). Germline V lookup: CDR1 SNHLY, CDR2 FYNNEI. The CDR3 is made up of 17 amino acids. The V and J ends lost 6 bases and 6 bases respectively, with 25 bases between them. The DNA for the CDR3 is TGTGCCAGCAGAAGATACGGAGGACTCGTTTTTTGGGATACGCAGTATTTT. The encoded protein is CASRRYGGLVFWDTQYF.

This clonotype was recorded only once. A read error may explain this, as a much larger clone is one base away. V is TRBV29-1 and J is TRBJ2-1; 8 nucleotides align to TRBD1. With 6 bases clipped from V and 1 base from J, the junction kept 17 bases outside the gene matches. CDR3 length: 18 amino acids. The germline CDR1 and CDR2 sequences are SQVTM and ANQGSEA. The CDR3 sequence: CSVPHAGVGTGSYNEQFF. The CDR3 nucleotides are TGCAGCGTCCCTCACGCTGGCGTCGGGACAGGTTCCTACAATGAGCAGTTCTTC.

As for this clonotype: This may be a read error: a much more frequent sequence differs by one nucleotide. The genes are TRBV6-5 and TRBJ1-1; perhaps TRBD1 as D (6 bases). Looked up from germline, CDR1 is MNHEY and CDR2 is SVGAGI. The CDR3 is 15 amino acids. CDR3 nucleotides: TGTGCCAGCAGTTACTCGACGGGGGCGAACACTGAAGCTCTCTTT. Residues: CASSYSTGANTEALF.

The V call is TRBV7-9, the J call TRBJ1-5; D gene ambiguous. The CDR3 totals 13 residues. Germline-derived CDR1 and CDR2 are SEHNR and FQNEAQ (reference sequence). Trimming took 2 bases from V and 4 from J, leaving 6 bases between them. The CDR3 DNA is TGTGCCAGCAGCTTAACGGAAAATCAGCCCCAGCATTTT. It yields the protein CASSLTENQPQHF. The full variable domain, rest sourced from reference TRBV7-9 and TRBJ1-5, is DTGVSQNPRHKITKRGQNVTFRCDPISEHNRLYWYRQTLGQGPEFLTYFQNEAQLEKSRLLSDRFSAERPKGSFSTLEIQRTEQGDSAMYLCASSLTENQPQHFGDGTRLSIL.